Listed here are 3 T cell receptor beta chains from one sample, sequenced in a study of OX40 agonist ivuxolimab in advanced cancers. Produced via immunoSEQ multiplex PCR; TCRdb's table is partial and in-frame only. The sample includes 62,000 or so clones, roughly nine tenths of them seen just once. Here the sequenced sample was CD4+ or CD8+ T cells sorted from blood, taken in a trial of the OX40 agonist ivuxolimab. The receptors were gathered from an adult with an advanced solid tumor such as melanoma, head and neck, liver or kidney cancer.

The genes are TRBV7-2 and TRBJ1-1; TRBD1 is a possible D gene (6 bases). Trimming removed 2 bases from V and 2 bases from J, with 9 bases in between. The CDR3 is made up of 14 amino acids. Germline CDR1 SGHTA, CDR2 FQGNSA. The CDR3: CASSLTGTNTEAFF. In nucleotides, the CDR3 is TGTGCCAGCAGCTTAACAGGGACTAACACTGAAGCTTTCTTT.

The chain has TRBV7-3 and TRBJ2-3; D is unresolved. Germline-derived CDR1 and CDR2 are SGHTA and FQGTGA. The CDR3 is 15 residues long. The ends were cut back, 4 bases at V and 2 bases at J, with 13 bases in the middle. The chain's CDR3 is CASSSSTSYTDTQYF. CDR3 sequence (DNA): TGTGCCAGCAGCTCCTCGACATCCTACACAGATACGCAGTATTTT.

This chain joins TRBV10-3 and TRBJ1-5; 9 bases match TRBD1. This CDR3 spans 15 amino acids. V was clipped by 4 bases and J by 6 bases; unmatched bases: 7. Per germline, CDR1 ENHRY and CDR2 SYGVKD. The CDR3 coding sequence is TGTGCCATCAGTGGGGGACAGGGAGAGAGTCAGCCCCAGCATTTT. It is translated as CAISGGQGESQPQHF.